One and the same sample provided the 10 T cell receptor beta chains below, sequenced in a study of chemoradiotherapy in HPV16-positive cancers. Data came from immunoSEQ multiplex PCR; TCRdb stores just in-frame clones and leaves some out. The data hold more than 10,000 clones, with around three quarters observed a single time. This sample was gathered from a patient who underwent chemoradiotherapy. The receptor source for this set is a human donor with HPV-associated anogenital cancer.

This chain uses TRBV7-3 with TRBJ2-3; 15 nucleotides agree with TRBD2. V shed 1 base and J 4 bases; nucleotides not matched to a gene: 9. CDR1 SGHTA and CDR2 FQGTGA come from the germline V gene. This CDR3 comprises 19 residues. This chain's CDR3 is CASSLMGRTSGGAPDTQYF. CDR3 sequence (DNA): TGTGCCAGCAGCTTAATGGGCCGGACTAGCGGGGGGGCCCCAGATACGCAGTATTTT.

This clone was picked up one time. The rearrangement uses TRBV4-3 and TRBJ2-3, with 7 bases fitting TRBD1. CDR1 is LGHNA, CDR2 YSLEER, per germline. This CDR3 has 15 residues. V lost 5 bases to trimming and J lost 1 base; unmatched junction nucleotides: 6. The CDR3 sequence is CASSIRDSRTDTQYF. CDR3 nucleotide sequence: TGCGCCAGCAGCATCCGGGACAGCCGCACAGATACGCAGTATTTT.

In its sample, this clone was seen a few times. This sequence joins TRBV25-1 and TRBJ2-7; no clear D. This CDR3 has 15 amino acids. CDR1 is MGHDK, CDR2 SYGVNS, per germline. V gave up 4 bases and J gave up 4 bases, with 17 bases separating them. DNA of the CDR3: TGTGCCAGCAGTGTGGACCGGCCCCGACCTTACGAGCAGTACTTC. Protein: CASSVDRPRPYEQYF.

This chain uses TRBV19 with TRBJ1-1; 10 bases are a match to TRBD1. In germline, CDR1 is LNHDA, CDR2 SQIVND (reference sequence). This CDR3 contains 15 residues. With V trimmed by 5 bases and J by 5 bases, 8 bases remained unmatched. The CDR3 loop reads CASSPGQGLWTEAFF. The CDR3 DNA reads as TGTGCCAGTAGTCCGGGACAGGGGTTGTGGACTGAAGCTTTCTTT.

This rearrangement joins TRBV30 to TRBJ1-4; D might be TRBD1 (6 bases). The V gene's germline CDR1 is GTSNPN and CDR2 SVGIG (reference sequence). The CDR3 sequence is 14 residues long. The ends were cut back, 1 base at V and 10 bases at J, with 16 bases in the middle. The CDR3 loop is CAWSASRGARKLFF. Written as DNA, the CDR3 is TGTGCCTGGAGTGCCTCGAGGGGGGCCAGAAAACTGTTTTTT.

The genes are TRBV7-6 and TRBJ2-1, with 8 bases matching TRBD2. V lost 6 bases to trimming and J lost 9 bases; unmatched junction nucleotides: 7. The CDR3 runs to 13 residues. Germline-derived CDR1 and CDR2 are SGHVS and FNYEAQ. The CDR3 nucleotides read TGTGCCAGCAGTTTAAGACTAGCGCTTGAGCAGTTCTTC. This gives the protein CASSLRLALEQFF.

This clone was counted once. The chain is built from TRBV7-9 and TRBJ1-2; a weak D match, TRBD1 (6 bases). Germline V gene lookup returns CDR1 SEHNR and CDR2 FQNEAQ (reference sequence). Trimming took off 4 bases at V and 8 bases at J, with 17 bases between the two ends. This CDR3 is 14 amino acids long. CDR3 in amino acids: CASSSPRGREGYTF. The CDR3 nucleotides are TGTGCCAGCAGCTCCCCGAGGGGGAGGGAGGGCTACACCTTC.

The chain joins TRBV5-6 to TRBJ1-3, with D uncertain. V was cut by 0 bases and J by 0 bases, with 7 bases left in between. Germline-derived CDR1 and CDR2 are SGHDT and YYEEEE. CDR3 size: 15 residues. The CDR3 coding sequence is TGTGCCAGCAGCTTGGCTCTTATCTCTGGAAACACCATATATTTT. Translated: CASSLALISGNTIYF.

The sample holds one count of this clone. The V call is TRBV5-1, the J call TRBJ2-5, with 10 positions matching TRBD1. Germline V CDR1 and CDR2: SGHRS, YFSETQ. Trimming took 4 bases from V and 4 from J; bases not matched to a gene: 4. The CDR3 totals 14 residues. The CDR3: CASSRDRGRETQYF. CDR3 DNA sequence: TGCGCCAGCAGCCGGGACAGGGGAAGAGAGACCCAGTACTTC.

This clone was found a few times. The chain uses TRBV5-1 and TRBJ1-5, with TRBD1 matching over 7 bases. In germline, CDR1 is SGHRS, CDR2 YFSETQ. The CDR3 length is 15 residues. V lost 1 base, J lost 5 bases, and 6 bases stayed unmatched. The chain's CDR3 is CASSLTGQNYQPQHF. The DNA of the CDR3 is TGCGCCAGCAGCTTGACGGGACAGAACTATCAGCCCCAGCATTTT.